Below, 25 T cell receptor beta chains from the same sample are listed, as sequenced in a study of blood T cell repertoires in COVID-19. The data were produced by immunoSEQ multiplex PCR, yet TCRdb's version contains in-frame clones alone and is incomplete. The top ten hold under 4% of the sample, which has 52,000 or so clones, roughly 89% seen once. The sequenced sample was peripheral blood. These TCRs come from a man aged 35 to 55 with COVID-19, enrolled during active disease.

The chain has TRBV7-2 and TRBJ2-3, with 14 bases lining up with TRBD2. Losses at the gene ends were 5 bases for V and 4 bases for J; bases not matched to a gene: 5. Per the germline V gene, CDR1 is SGHTA and CDR2 is FQGNSA. The CDR3 runs 16 residues. The chain's CDR3 is CASSTRLAGGADTQYF. The CDR3 DNA sequence: TGTGCCAGCAGCACCCGACTAGCGGGAGGGGCAGATACGCAGTATTTT.

The chain is built from TRBV30 and TRBJ1-2, with no clear D. CDR3 length: 12 residues. V was trimmed by 2 bases and J by 3 bases, leaving 7 bases between them. Germline-derived CDR1 and CDR2 are GTSNPN and SVGIG (reference sequence). The CDR3 region is CAWSLGDYGYTF. Here the CDR3 DNA reads TGTGCCTGGAGTCTCGGAGACTATGGCTACACCTTC.

The chain uses TRBV3-1 (or the pseudogene TRBV3-2) and TRBJ1-1; D might be TRBD1 (5 bases). The V and J ends lost 4 bases and 10 bases respectively, with 22 bases between them. The CDR3 runs 15 residues. CDR1 is LGHDT and CDR2 is YNNKEL in the germline V gene (reference sequence). In DNA, the CDR3 is TGTGCCAGCAGCCCTTACCCTCCGGGACTCCTGGGAGCTTTCTTT. Amino acids: CASSPYPPGLLGAFF.

The V and J genes are TRBV9 and TRBJ2-7; D is perhaps TRBD1 (6 bases). Trimming left V 4 bases short and J 3 bases short, with 14 bases between. Germline CDR1 and CDR2: SGDLS and YYNGEE. The CDR3 sequence is 14 residues long. This CDR3 reads CASSPVGGYYEQYF. The CDR3 coding sequence is TGTGCCAGCAGCCCCGTAGGGGGTTACTACGAGCAGTACTTC.

The V call is TRBV10-3, the J call TRBJ2-5; 7 nucleotides agree with TRBD1. Trimming at V came to 7 bases and at J to 5 bases, leaving 4 bases not matched to a gene. Germline V gene lookup returns CDR1 ENHRY and CDR2 SYGVKD. The CDR3 has 12 residues. In DNA form, the CDR3 reads TGTGCCATCAAAGGGACAGATGAGACCCAGTACTTC. Amino acids: CAIKGTDETQYF.

The chain employs TRBV2 and TRBJ1-1; D may be TRBD1 (5 bases). V lost 5 bases and J 0 bases, leaving 10 bases between the germline ends. The CDR3 is 14 amino acids. CDR1 is SNHLY and CDR2 is FYNNEI in the germline V gene. The CDR3 DNA reads TGTGCCAGCAGTAGAGACAGCTTGAACACTGAAGCTTTCTTT. Its translation: CASSRDSLNTEAFF.

This clone has only a few counts. The chain combines TRBV28 with TRBJ2-1, with 10 bases that match TRBD1. This CDR3 comprises 14 residues. The germline V gene encodes CDR1 MDHEN and CDR2 SYDVKM. Trimming cost V 3 bases and J 4 bases; bases outside gene matches: 0. CDR3 sequence: CASSLDRGYNEQFF. DNA for the CDR3: TGTGCCAGCAGTTTGGACAGGGGGTACAATGAGCAGTTCTTC.

In its sample, this clone was seen a few times. The rearrangement links TRBV10-3 to TRBJ1-5, with 10 bases identical to TRBD1. Germline V gene data show CDR1 as ENHRY and CDR2 as SYGVKD. There are 14 residues in the CDR3. With V trimmed by 10 bases and J by 4 bases, 7 bases remained unmatched. The CDR3 bases are TGTGCCACCTCGACAGGGGGCCGGAATCAGCCCCAGCATTTT. Translating it yields CATSTGGRNQPQHF.

V and J are TRBV19 and TRBJ1-6; perhaps TRBD1 as D (5 bases). V lost 3 bases to trimming and J lost 9 bases, with 18 bases between them. The germline gives CDR1 LNHDA, CDR2 SQIVND (reference sequence). CDR3 size: 16 residues. The CDR3 nucleotides are TGTGCCAGTAGTATCAATACAGGTGGACGGTCTTCACCCCTCCACTTT. This translates into CASSINTGGRSSPLHF.

This clone occurred once. The V call is TRBV12-3 or TRBV12-4, the J call TRBJ1-2; TRBD1 agrees at 8 bases. With V trimmed by 6 bases and J by 7 bases, 7 bases remained unmatched. This CDR3 has 13 residues. CDR3: CASRQLGTGGYTF. The CDR3 bases are TGTGCCAGCAGGCAGCTCGGGACAGGTGGCTACACCTTC.

The V gene is TRBV19, the J gene TRBJ2-2; D possibly corresponds to TRBD2 (6 bases). CDR1 and CDR2 from the germline V gene are LNHDA and SQIVND (reference sequence). The V gene lost 2 bases and the J gene lost 6 bases, with 16 bases spanning the gap. CDR3 length: 16 residues. The CDR3 sequence: CASSINSLWGAGELFF. CDR3 DNA sequence: TGTGCCAGTAGTATAAACAGTCTGTGGGGGGCCGGGGAGCTGTTTTTT. Supplemented by reference TRBV19 and TRBJ2-2, the full variable domain reads DGGITQSPKYLFRKEGQNVTLSCEQNLNHDAMYWYRQDPGQGLRLIYYSQIVNDFQKGDIAEGYSVSREKKESFPLTVTSAQKNPTAFYLCASSINSLWGAGELFFGEGSRLTVL.

This chain connects TRBV28 to TRBJ1-2, with 7 bases identical to TRBD1. V was clipped by 3 bases and J by 3 bases; unmatched bases: 7. The length of the CDR3 is 15 residues. The germline V gene encodes CDR1 MDHEN and CDR2 SYDVKM. DNA of the CDR3: TGTGCCAGCAGTTTCAACGACAGGGTTGACTATGGCTACACCTTC. Its protein is CASSFNDRVDYGYTF.

The chain couples TRBV5-1 to TRBJ2-5, with 9 bases matching TRBD2. The CDR3 has 15 residues. Trimming took 3 bases from V and 1 from J; bases not matched to a gene: 4. Germline V gene sequence: CDR1 SGHRS, CDR2 YFSETQ. For the CDR3, the DNA is TGCGCCAGCAGCTCGTTAGCGGGGGCCCAAGAGACCCAGTACTTC. It specifies CASSSLAGAQETQYF. Complete variable domain (other parts from reference TRBV5-1 and TRBJ2-5): KAGVTQTPRYLIKTRGQQVTLSCSPISGHRSVSWYQQTPGQGLQFLFEYFSETQRNKGNFPGRFSGRQFSNSRSEMNVSTLELGDSALYLCASSSLAGAQETQYFGPGTRLLVL.

The sample holds a few counts of this clone. The V and J genes are TRBV11-2 and TRBJ1-1; 12 bases agree with TRBD1. In germline, CDR1 is SGHAT, CDR2 FQNNGV. This CDR3 contains 18 residues. The junction had 11 bases not matched to a gene; V was cut back by 5 bases and J by 1 base. The CDR3: CASSPRDRGQARNTEAFF. CDR3 bases: TGTGCCAGCAGCCCCCGGGACAGGGGGCAGGCTAGGAACACTGAAGCTTTCTTT.

The chain uses TRBV19 and TRBJ1-3; 7 bases are shared with TRBD1. This CDR3 has 16 residues. V dropped 1 base and J dropped 0; count of bases not matched to a gene: 3. CDR1 LNHDA and CDR2 SQIVND come from the germline V gene (reference sequence). In DNA, the CDR3 is TGTGCCAGTAGTATAGGGACAGGCAGCTCTGGAAACACCATATATTTT. This codes for CASSIGTGSSGNTIYF.

A single count supports this clone. The gene calls are TRBV27 and TRBJ1-4; 8 bases fit TRBD1. Germline loops: CDR1 MNHEY, CDR2 SMNVEV (reference sequence). The CDR3 runs 13 residues. V lost 7 bases and J lost 10; bases outside the gene matches: 8. The CDR3 region has the DNA TGTGCCAGCAAGGAGACAGGGGCCCTAAAACTGTTTTTT. Residues: CASKETGALKLFF.

The rearrangement uses TRBV5-1 and TRBJ1-3; 8 bases agree with TRBD1. Unmatched junction bases numbered 4, after V lost 4 bases and J lost 4 bases. In germline, CDR1 is SGHRS, CDR2 YFSETQ. CDR3 length equals 14 residues. The chain's CDR3 is CASSPTGEGNTIYF. In DNA form, the CDR3 reads TGCGCCAGCAGCCCGACAGGGGAGGGAAACACCATATATTTT.

The rearrangement joins TRBV11-2 to TRBJ2-7, with D possibly being TRBD2 (5 bases). Germline V gene data show CDR1 as SGHAT and CDR2 as FQNNGV. The CDR3 covers 13 residues. V lost 3 bases, J lost 3 bases, and 9 bases lay in between. CDR3 in DNA: TGTGCCAGCAGCTTGGGAGCGGACTACGAGCAGTACTTC. Translation gives CASSLGADYEQYF.

The chain combines TRBV5-8 with TRBJ2-7; 9 bases align to TRBD1. The germline gives CDR1 SGHTS, CDR2 YDEGEE. The CDR3 covers 14 residues. Losses at the gene ends were 4 bases for V and 5 bases for J; bases not matched to a gene: 7. CDR3 bases: TGTGCCAGCAGCACGGGACAGGGAGGCGACGAGCAGTACTTC. Amino acids: CASSTGQGGDEQYF.

The chain employs TRBV2 and TRBJ2-5; 7 bases match TRBD2. The CDR3 is made up of 14 amino acids. V shed 8 bases, J shed 1 base, and the junction held 7 bases outside the gene matches. CDR1 is SNHLY and CDR2 is FYNNEI in the germline V gene. CDR3 nucleotides: TGTGCCAGCGGTACTAGCGACTTCCAAGAGACCCAGTACTTC. Translated, it gives CASGTSDFQETQYF.

The chain employs TRBV18 and TRBJ2-5, with D unclear. CDR1 and CDR2 (germline): KGHSH, LQKENI. The CDR3 runs to 14 residues. The ends were cut back, 0 bases at V and 4 bases at J, with 9 bases in the middle. CDR3 region: CASSPPARAETQYF. The CDR3 DNA sequence: TGTGCCAGCTCACCACCGGCTAGAGCAGAGACCCAGTACTTC.

The chain carries TRBV6-6 and TRBJ2-7; 10 bases are a match to TRBD1. Per germline, CDR1 MNHNY and CDR2 SVGAGI (reference sequence). The CDR3 totals 14 residues. V trimming: 2 bases; J trimming: 4 bases; junction bases outside the gene matches: 2. The CDR3 DNA follows: TGTGCCAGCAGTTACGACAGGGGGCCATACGAGCAGTACTTC. It is translated as CASSYDRGPYEQYF.

The V gene is TRBV24-1, the J gene TRBJ2-1, with TRBD1 matching over 7 bases. Unmatched junction bases numbered 8, after V lost 3 bases and J lost 4 bases. The CDR3 is 16 residues long. The germline V gene has CDR1 KGHDR and CDR2 SFDVKD. CDR3 DNA: TGTGCCACCAGTGATCCAGGGGGAGTAGCGTACAATGAGCAGTTCTTC. It yields the protein CATSDPGGVAYNEQFF.

V gene TRBV2 combines with J gene TRBJ2-2, with TRBD1 identical over 7 bases. Looked up from germline, CDR1 is SNHLY and CDR2 is FYNNEI. V was clipped by 2 bases and J by 16 bases; unmatched bases: 4. The CDR3 is 11 residues long. The chain's CDR3 is CASSERDSRFF. The CDR3 DNA sequence: TGTGCCAGCAGTGAAAGGGACAGTCGGTTTTTT.

This chain links TRBV5-1 with TRBJ1-1; TRBD1 agrees at 12 bases. Germline CDR1 reads SGHRS; CDR2 reads YFSETQ. There are 18 residues in the CDR3. With 2 bases clipped from V and 3 bases from J, the junction kept 11 bases outside the gene matches. CDR3 sequence (DNA): TGCGCCAGCAGCTTATCCGGGACAGGGGGCTACGGGGACACTGAAGCTTTCTTT. It translates to CASSLSGTGGYGDTEAFF. The variable domain in full, completed from reference TRBV5-1 and TRBJ1-1, reads KAGVTQTPRYLIKTRGQQVTLSCSPISGHRSVSWYQQTPGQGLQFLFEYFSETQRNKGNFPGRFSGRQFSNSRSEMNVSTLELGDSALYLCASSLSGTGGYGDTEAFFGQGTRLTVV.